This passage covers 18 T cell receptor beta chains from one sample sequenced in a study of control samples from healthy donors and cancer patients. The table came from immunoSEQ multiplex PCR; TCRdb's copy has only in-frame clones and leaves some out. The sample yields about 150,000 clones, around nine tenths seen once. Sequenced: blood. The source is a woman under 40 in good health.

This chain joins TRBV3-1 (or the pseudogene TRBV3-2) and TRBJ2-5; TRBD1 matches 8 bases. Germline assignment: CDR1 LGHDT and CDR2 YNNKEL (reference sequence). The V and J ends lost 4 bases and 1 base, in that order; junction bases with no gene match: 2. The CDR3 totals 14 residues. The CDR3 region is CASSLQGGQETQYF. The CDR3, as DNA: TGTGCCAGCAGCCTACAGGGGGGCCAAGAGACCCAGTACTTC.

The chain has TRBV7-9 and TRBJ1-4; tentative D call: TRBD1 (5 bases). This CDR3 spans 13 amino acids. Germline V lookup: CDR1 SEHNR, CDR2 FQNEAQ (reference sequence). The ends were cut back, 11 bases at V and 12 bases at J, with 22 bases in the middle. The CDR3 DNA reads TGTGCCGGACGGCAGGGAGCTGTCGGGGAACTGTTTTTT. Translation gives CAGRQGAVGELFF.

This clone came up once. The rearrangement uses TRBV15 and TRBJ1-1, with 11 positions matching TRBD1. The junction had 3 bases not matched to a gene; V was cut back by 2 bases and J by 4 bases. The germline gives CDR1 LNHNV, CDR2 YYDKDF (reference sequence). The CDR3 extends over 15 amino acids. The CDR3, as DNA: TGTGCCACCAGCAGACGGACAGGGGGCACCACTGAAGCTTTCTTT. It specifies CATSRRTGGTTEAFF.

This rearrangement joins TRBV4-1 to TRBJ1-5, with D unclear. Germline CDR1 reads MGHRA; CDR2 reads YSYEKL. The length of the CDR3 is 15 residues. V lost 0 bases to trimming and J lost 15 bases, with 21 bases between them. Here the CDR3 reads CASSQELARARELHF. The DNA of the CDR3 is TGCGCCAGCAGCCAAGAACTAGCCAGAGCAAGGGAACTGCATTTT.

The V call is TRBV30, the J call TRBJ2-7; no clear D gene. This CDR3 is 13 amino acids long. CDR1 is GTSNPN, CDR2 SVGIG, per germline (reference sequence). The V and J ends lost 1 base and 1 base respectively, with 8 bases between them. In nucleotides, the CDR3 is TGTGCCTGGAGTGCACCTGGATCCTACGAGCAGTACTTC. Amino acid sequence: CAWSAPGSYEQYF.

The genes are TRBV12-3 or TRBV12-4 and TRBJ1-3; D ambiguous. The CDR3 runs 11 residues. Trimming pared 6 bases from V and 4 bases from J, leaving 4 bases between. The CDR3 loop reads CASSTGNTIYF. DNA for the CDR3: TGTGCCAGCAGCACCGGAAACACCATATATTTT.

The sample holds one count of this clone. The chain links TRBV30 to TRBJ2-2; 7 bases map to TRBD2. The CDR3 sequence is 16 residues long. Germline CDR1 reads GTSNPN; CDR2 reads SVGIG (reference sequence). The junction had 16 bases not matched to a gene; V was cut back by 7 bases and J by 5 bases. CDR3 sequence (DNA): TGTGCCTTAAAACTAGCGCATTTTCTAGAGACCGGGGAGCTGTTTTTT. This codes for CALKLAHFLETGELFF.

V usage is TRBV6-5 and J usage is TRBJ2-7; D not certain. In germline, CDR1 is MNHEY, CDR2 SVGAGI. The CDR3 has 15 amino acids. Trimming took 2 bases from V and 3 from J, leaving 14 bases between them. The CDR3 is CASSYTSGGSYEQYF. The CDR3 nucleotides read TGTGCCAGCAGTTACACCTCAGGCGGCAGCTACGAGCAGTACTTC.

This clone has a single count. This chain uses TRBV7-2 with TRBJ2-1; tentative D call: TRBD2 (6 bases). There are 15 residues in the CDR3. Per the germline V gene, CDR1 is SGHTA and CDR2 is FQGNSA. Trimming pared 6 bases from V and 4 bases from J, leaving 16 bases between. The CDR3 loop is CASRPGGKVYNEQFF. The CDR3 nucleotides are TGTGCCAGCAGGCCTGGGGGGAAGGTATACAATGAGCAGTTCTTC.

CDR3 sequence (DNA): TGTGCCAGCAGTGAAGAGGGGAGGTGGCTCGCAACTAATGAAAAACTGTTTTTT. It specifies CASSEEGRWLATNEKLFF. The rearrangement joins TRBV6-1 to TRBJ1-4, with TRBD1 as a possible D gene (5 bases). In germline, CDR1 is MNHNS, CDR2 SASEGT. The CDR3 is made up of 18 amino acids. Trimming pared 1 base from V and 0 bases from J, leaving 15 bases between.

The chain joins TRBV3-1 (or the pseudogene TRBV3-2) to TRBJ2-1; TRBD2 aligns across 11 bases. CDR1 and CDR2 from the germline V gene are LGHDT and YNNKEL (reference sequence). Trimming cost V 4 bases and J 0 bases; bases outside gene matches: 5. The CDR3 runs 17 residues. CDR3 DNA sequence: TGTGCCAGCAGCCTGGGACTAGCGGAGTTCTCCTACAATGAGCAGTTCTTC. Protein: CASSLGLAEFSYNEQFF.

This clone was seen only once. The V gene is TRBV6-4, the J gene TRBJ2-2; 8 nucleotides match TRBD2. The CDR3 consists of 15 residues. V shed 0 bases, J shed 6 bases, and the junction held 3 bases outside the gene matches. Germline V gene sequence: CDR1 MRHNA, CDR2 SNTAGT. In DNA, the CDR3 is TGTGCCAGCAGTGACTCGGCGGGGGGCTCCGGGGAGCTGTTTTTT. Translation: CASSDSAGGSGELFF.

The genes are TRBV28 and TRBJ2-1; D gene uncertain. Trimming pared 1 base from V and 2 bases from J, leaving 30 bases between. CDR3 length: 22 residues. CDR1 and CDR2 (germline): MDHEN, SYDVKM. The CDR3 DNA sequence: TGTGCCAGCAGTTTATCTTTTTCTTTCCATATACGGCCCTCTACCCCCTACAATGAGCAGTTCTTC. The encoded protein is CASSLSFSFHIRPSTPYNEQFF.

This chain links TRBV7-2 with TRBJ1-6; 7 bases align to TRBD1. V dropped 5 bases and J dropped 0; count of bases not matched to a gene: 10. The CDR3 spans 18 residues. Germline V gene data show CDR1 as SGHTA and CDR2 as FQGNSA. Here the CDR3 reads CASSIPPGQASYNSPLHF. In DNA form, the CDR3 reads TGTGCCAGCAGCATACCGCCTGGACAGGCCTCCTATAATTCACCCCTCCACTTT.

This sequence joins TRBV2 and TRBJ2-6; no firm D call. Germline V gene sequence: CDR1 SNHLY, CDR2 FYNNEI. The CDR3 spans 14 residues. V was shortened by 8 bases and J by 2 bases, with 10 bases between the two germline ends. CDR3 in DNA: TGTGCCAGCTCCGCCGAGGCTGGGGCCAACGTCCTGACTTTC. Its protein product is CASSAEAGANVLTF.

The chain employs TRBV19 and TRBJ2-2; 10 positions match TRBD2. V gave up 1 base and J gave up 6 bases; unmatched junction bases: 8. The CDR3 loop spans 17 amino acids. Germline CDR1 is LNHDA and CDR2 is SQIVND (reference sequence). CDR3 nucleotide sequence: TGTGCCAGTAGTATAGGATCTAGCGGGAGTTTCTCCGGGGAGCTGTTTTTT. Its protein product is CASSIGSSGSFSGELFF. The complete variable domain, with remaining parts taken from reference TRBV19 and TRBJ2-2, reads DGGITQSPKYLFRKEGQNVTLSCEQNLNHDAMYWYRQDPGQGLRLIYYSQIVNDFQKGDIAEGYSVSREKKESFPLTVTSAQKNPTAFYLCASSIGSSGSFSGELFFGEGSRLTVL.

In its sample, this clone was seen once. The rearrangement links TRBV19 to TRBJ2-3, with 11 bases identical to TRBD2. The CDR3 totals 16 residues. V shed 6 bases and J 4 bases; nucleotides not matched to a gene: 9. Germline lookup yields CDR1 LNHDA and CDR2 SQIVND (reference sequence). The CDR3 loop is CASSLAGGGISDTQYF. CDR3 nucleotide sequence: TGTGCCAGTAGCCTAGCGGGAGGCGGAATATCAGATACGCAGTATTTT.

The chain recombines TRBV7-2 with TRBJ2-7; tentatively, D is TRBD1 (5 bases). This CDR3 has 14 residues. Trimming left V 1 base short and J 2 bases short, with 9 bases between. The germline V gene has CDR1 SGHTA and CDR2 FQGNSA. This chain's CDR3 is CASSLGPGPYEQYF. The CDR3 bases are TGTGCCAGCAGCTTAGGTCCAGGGCCCTACGAGCAGTACTTC.